The sequence of this TCR beta chain was determined in a study of cytomegalovirus exposure and HLA in healthy donors. Findings of the study overall: It was likely that a cluster of highly shared sequence variants was a sequencing artifact.

Concerning this clone: Its antigen remains unknown.

Use of 60 Vbeta and 13 Jbeta primers characterized the PCR. TCRdb's table, derived via immunoSEQ multiplex PCR, lists solely in-frame clones and lacks some. The repertoire holds under 70,000 clones, with 70% to 75% as singletons. Trimming removed 4 bases from V and 5 bases from J; junction bases left unmatched: 3. The CDR3 is made up of 14 amino acids. Germline V gives CDR1 LNHDA, CDR2 SQIVND (reference sequence). The source of this sequence is a man aged 35-49 years in good health and CMV-seropositive. The chain combines TRBV19 with TRBJ1-4; 8 bases map to TRBD1. The sample consisted of PBMCs. Here the CDR3 reads CASSTTGENEKLFF. The DNA for the CDR3 is TGTGCCAGTAGTACGACAGGGGAAAATGAAAAACTGTTTTTT.